What follows describes a single TCR beta chain. The data originate from a study of T cells expressing NK-cell markers. Study as a whole: Investigators obtained TCR beta repertoires from sorted CD3+CD56+NKG2C+, CD3+CD56+NKG2C- and CD3+CD56-NKG2C+ T cells.

There are 13 residues in the CDR3. Germline assignment: CDR1 SQVTM and CDR2 ANQGSEA. TCRdb reworked the 5' RACE reads into one entry per CDR3 protein, no DNA. Recorded for this sample: about 430,000 distinct CDR3 sequences. V usage is TRBV29-1 and J usage is TRBJ2-5; TCRdb designates TRBD1, a call that cannot be tested without DNA. The sequenced sample consisted of blood T cells: a sorted CD56 or NKG2C T cell subset, CD4+ or CD8+ T cells, or bulk PBMC T cells (not recorded which). The TCR sequence derives from a woman in her forties or fifties in good health. CDR3 region: CSVERGHQETQYF.